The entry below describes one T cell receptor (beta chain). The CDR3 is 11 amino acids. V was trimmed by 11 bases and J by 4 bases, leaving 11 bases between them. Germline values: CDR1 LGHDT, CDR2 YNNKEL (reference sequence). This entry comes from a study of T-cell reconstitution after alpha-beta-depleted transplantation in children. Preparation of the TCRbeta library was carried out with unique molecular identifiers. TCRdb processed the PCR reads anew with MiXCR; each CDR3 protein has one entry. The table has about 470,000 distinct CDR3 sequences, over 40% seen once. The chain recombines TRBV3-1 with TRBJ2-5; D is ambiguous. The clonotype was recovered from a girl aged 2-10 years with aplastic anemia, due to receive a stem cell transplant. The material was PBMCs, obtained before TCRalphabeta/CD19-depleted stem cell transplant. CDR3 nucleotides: TGTGCCTGCCAAAAATTAGAGACCCAGTACTTC. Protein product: CACQKLETQYF.